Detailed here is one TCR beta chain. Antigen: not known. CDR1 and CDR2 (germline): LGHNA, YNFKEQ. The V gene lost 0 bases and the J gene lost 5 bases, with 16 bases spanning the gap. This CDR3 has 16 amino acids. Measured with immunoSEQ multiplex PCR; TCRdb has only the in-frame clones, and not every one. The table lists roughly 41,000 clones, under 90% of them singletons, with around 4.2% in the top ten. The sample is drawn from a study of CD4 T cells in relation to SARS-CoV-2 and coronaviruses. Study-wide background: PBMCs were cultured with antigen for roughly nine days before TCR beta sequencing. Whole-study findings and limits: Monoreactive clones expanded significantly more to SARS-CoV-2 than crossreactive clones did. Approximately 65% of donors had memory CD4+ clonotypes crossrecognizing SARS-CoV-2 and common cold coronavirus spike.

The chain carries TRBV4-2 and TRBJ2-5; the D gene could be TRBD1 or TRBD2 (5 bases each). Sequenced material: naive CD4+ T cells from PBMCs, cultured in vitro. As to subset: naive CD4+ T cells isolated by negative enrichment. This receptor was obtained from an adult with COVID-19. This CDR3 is CASSQDPLGEWETQYF. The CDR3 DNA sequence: TGTGCCAGCAGCCAAGACCCGTTGGGGGAGTGGGAGACCCAGTACTTC.